This T cell receptor beta chain was identified in a study of identical twins. This clonotype was observed at least ten times. Its antigen is undetermined. Study results and caveats: With beta out-of-frame sequences, excess sharing by twins was weaker. Sequences that were out-of-frame, alpha and twin-shared displayed an excess of low generation probability.

Donors were all healthy Caucasians. In TCRdb, the 5' RACE reads were re-called with MiXCR into one record per CDR3 protein. This sample has 500,000 to 650,000 distinct CDR3 sequences, with about 7.6% found just once. V was shortened by 0 bases and J by 4 bases, with 12 bases between the two germline ends. The CDR3 runs 15 residues. Germline V gene sequence: CDR1 SGHRS, CDR2 YFSETQ. These data are also associated with another study on yellow fever vaccine responses in identical twins.

Sequenced material: PBMCs. This chain uses TRBV5-1 with TRBJ2-3; D not resolved. This sequence originates from a woman aged 18-29 years in good health. CDR3 nucleotides: TGCGCCAGCAGCTTGGGGACCTCCCGCGCAGATACGCAGTATTTT. This gives the protein CASSLGTSRADTQYF.